The 25 T cell receptor beta chains in this list originate from one sample, sequenced in a study of blood T cell repertoires in COVID-19. Produced via immunoSEQ multiplex PCR; TCRdb's table is partial and in-frame only. The profile shows some 24,000 clones, approximately 80% of them singletons. The sample consisted of peripheral blood. The receptors stem from a man aged 70 or older with acute or convalescent COVID-19.

The chain has TRBV7-9 and TRBJ1-2, with a possible D match to TRBD1 (6 bases). This CDR3 has 15 residues. Germline assignment: CDR1 SEHNR and CDR2 FQNEAQ (reference sequence). V was pared by 2 bases and J by 6 bases, with 16 bases between. The CDR3 here is CASSLNPTGYNGYTF. The CDR3, as DNA: TGTGCCAGCAGCTTAAATCCCACAGGGTATAATGGCTACACCTTC.

This clone has just a few counts. This chain connects TRBV4-3 to TRBJ2-4; tentatively, D is TRBD2 (5 bases). Looked up from germline, CDR1 is LGHNA and CDR2 is YSLEER. This CDR3 has 15 amino acids. Trimming took off 4 bases at V and 8 bases at J, with 18 bases between the two ends. The CDR3 DNA reads TGCGCCAGCAGCCGGACCCTGACCGTGAGGGACATTCAGTACTTC. Translating it yields CASSRTLTVRDIQYF.

The V and J genes are TRBV4-1 and TRBJ2-7; 7 positions agree with TRBD2. The germline V gene has CDR1 MGHRA and CDR2 YSYEKL. The CDR3 is 15 amino acids. Unmatched junction bases numbered 7, after V lost 2 bases and J lost 3 bases. The CDR3 nucleotides read TGCGCCAGCAGCCAACTAGCGGAGGGGCGCTACGAGCAGTACTTC. It encodes CASSQLAEGRYEQYF.

The chain recombines TRBV28 with TRBJ1-1; TRBD1 matches 8 bases. The CDR3 is 15 amino acids. V dropped 5 bases and J dropped 8; count of bases not matched to a gene: 13. The germline gives CDR1 MDHEN, CDR2 SYDVKM. CDR3 amino acids: CASSLPQGAILEAFF. CDR3 DNA sequence: TGTGCCAGCAGTCTCCCCCAGGGGGCTATCTTGGAAGCTTTCTTT.

The chain couples TRBV5-5 to TRBJ2-7; 9 positions agree with TRBD1. After removal of 1 base from V and 3 bases from J, the junction contained 5 bases not matched to a gene. There are 15 residues in the CDR3. CDR1 is SGHKS and CDR2 is YYEKEE in the germline V gene (reference sequence). As DNA, the CDR3 is TGTGCCAGCAGCTTGATGGGGACAGGGTACTACGAGCAGTACTTC. Translated: CASSLMGTGYYEQYF. Variable domain in full (rest from reference TRBV5-5 and TRBJ2-7): DAGVTQSPTHLIKTRGQQVTLRCSPISGHKSVSWYQQVLGQGPQFIFQYYEKEERGRGNFPDRFSARQFPNYSSELNVNALLLGDSALYLCASSLMGTGYYEQYFGPGTRLTVT.

The rearrangement joins TRBV7-9 to TRBJ2-7; 10 bases line up with TRBD2. This CDR3 is built from 15 residues. The germline gives CDR1 SEHNR, CDR2 FQNEAQ (reference sequence). After removal of 2 bases from V and 4 bases from J, the junction contained 5 bases not matched to a gene. This chain's CDR3 is CASSLRPSGRYEQYF. In nucleotides, the CDR3 is TGTGCCAGCAGCTTAAGGCCTAGCGGGAGATACGAGCAGTACTTC.

The gene calls are TRBV29-1 and TRBJ2-7; 10 bases line up with TRBD1. J was trimmed by 2 bases and V by 7 bases; bases with no gene match: 5. The CDR3 is made up of 13 amino acids. Germline CDR1 SQVTM, CDR2 ANQGSEA. The CDR3 protein is CSGVTGGPYEQYF. CDR3 DNA: TGCAGCGGCGTGACAGGGGGCCCCTACGAGCAGTACTTC.

The J gene is TRBJ2-4, the V gene TRBV7-9, with 10 bases lining up with TRBD1. CDR1 is SEHNR, CDR2 FQNEAQ, per germline (reference sequence). The CDR3 contains 15 residues. J gave up 6 bases and V 1 base, and 3 bases lay outside the gene matches. The CDR3 DNA follows: TGTGCCAGCAGCTTAGGGACAGGGGGAAGAAACATTCAGTACTTC. This codes for CASSLGTGGRNIQYF.

This sequence joins TRBV15 and TRBJ2-7, with a possible D match to TRBD1 (5 bases). This CDR3 spans 14 amino acids. With 1 base removed from V and 6 bases from J, the gap between germline ends came to 13 bases. Looked up from germline, CDR1 is LNHNV and CDR2 is YYDKDF (reference sequence). The CDR3 coding sequence is TGTGCCACCAGCAGAGGCGGCAGGGTGTCCGAGCAGTACTTC. Its protein product is CATSRGGRVSEQYF.

The rearrangement links TRBV24-1 to TRBJ2-5; D is perhaps TRBD2 (7 bases). Germline V gene sequence: CDR1 KGHDR, CDR2 SFDVKD. Trimming took 10 bases from V and 5 from J, leaving 16 bases between them. The CDR3 extends over 13 amino acids. CDR3 nucleotides: TGTGCCACAGGTGGGGGGGGCAGCGAGACCCAGTACTTC. Protein: CATGGGGSETQYF.

The chain joins TRBV5-5 to TRBJ1-5, with TRBD1 matching over 9 bases. The trim removed 0 bases at V and 7 bases at J, leaving 8 bases unmatched. The CDR3 is made up of 16 amino acids. From germline, CDR1 is SGHKS and CDR2 YYEKEE (reference sequence). CDR3 loop: CASSLGVPGQGQPQHF. The DNA of the CDR3 is TGTGCCAGCAGCTTGGGGGTACCGGGACAGGGACAGCCCCAGCATTTT.

The chain joins TRBV24-1 to TRBJ2-7, with 7 bases that match TRBD1. The CDR3 contains 14 residues. V gave up 3 bases and J gave up 5 bases; unmatched junction bases: 6. Germline values: CDR1 KGHDR, CDR2 SFDVKD. CDR3 amino acids: CATSDNDRADEQYF. The CDR3 DNA is TGTGCCACCAGTGATAACGACAGGGCCGACGAGCAGTACTTC.

This chain uses TRBV30 with TRBJ2-7; a weak D match, TRBD1 (5 bases). This CDR3 spans 11 amino acids. Germline V gives CDR1 GTSNPN, CDR2 SVGIG (reference sequence). V lost 4 bases, J lost 4 bases, and 8 bases lay in between. This chain's CDR3 is CAWITGYEQYF. The CDR3 DNA follows: TGTGCCTGGATTACAGGTTACGAGCAGTACTTC.

V usage is TRBV9 and J usage is TRBJ2-7; 7 bases match TRBD2. The DNA end favors TRBJ2-5, so the J call may be wrong. Germline lookup yields CDR1 SGDLS and CDR2 YYNGEE. This CDR3 has 14 amino acids. DNA for the CDR3: TGTGCCAGCAGCGTGGGGCTAGCGGAAGAGACCCAGTACTTC. Residues: CASSVGLAEETQYF.

The chain uses TRBV10-2 and TRBJ1-6; the match to TRBD1 covers 8 bases. Looked up from germline, CDR1 is WSHSY and CDR2 is SAAADI. The V and J ends lost 4 bases and 10 bases, in that order; junction bases with no gene match: 12. The CDR3 is 16 residues long. CDR3: CASSATQGAGSSPLHF. CDR3 bases: TGCGCCAGCAGTGCGACCCAGGGGGCCGGATCCTCACCCCTCCACTTT.

In this sample, this clone turned up once. V gene TRBV5-1 combines with J gene TRBJ1-6; 8 bases match TRBD1. The V segment lost 0 bases and the J segment 7 bases; nucleotides outside the gene matches: 3. The germline V gene encodes CDR1 SGHRS and CDR2 YFSETQ. The CDR3 sequence is 15 residues long. CDR3 amino acids: CASSLVQGGNSPLHF. CDR3 sequence (DNA): TGCGCCAGCAGCTTGGTACAGGGGGGCAATTCACCCCTCCACTTT.

This CDR3 is CASSQDGSDNLSKAFF. The CDR3 DNA sequence: TGTGCCAGCAGCCAAGATGGGAGCGACAATTTGAGTAAGGCTTTCTTT. V is TRBV4-2 and J is TRBJ1-1, with D unclear. The CDR3 spans 16 residues. V lost 0 bases, J lost 11 bases, and 22 bases lay in between. Germline lookup yields CDR1 LGHNA and CDR2 YNFKEQ.

The J gene is TRBJ2-2, the V gene TRBV7-7; TRBD2 matches 7 bases. J was trimmed by 2 bases and V by 5 bases; bases with no gene match: 8. Germline V gives CDR1 SSHAT, CDR2 FNYEAQ (reference sequence). The CDR3 has 16 amino acids. The DNA for the CDR3 is TGTGCCAGCAGCCAAACTAGCGCATACAACACCGGGGAGCTGTTTTTT. Translated: CASSQTSAYNTGELFF.

V gene TRBV6-6 combines with J gene TRBJ2-7; 7 bases are shared with TRBD1. V lost 6 bases and J lost 6; bases outside the gene matches: 8. Germline V CDR1 and CDR2: MNHNY, SVGAGI (reference sequence). CDR3 length equals 13 residues. The CDR3 region has the DNA TGTGCCAGCAGGCCAACAGGGGTCGGCGAGCAGTACTTC. Protein sequence: CASRPTGVGEQYF.

This clone is classed as medium-sized. V usage is TRBV6-4 and J usage is TRBJ2-2, with TRBD1 identical over 8 bases. With 6 bases clipped from V and 6 bases from J, the junction kept 3 bases outside the gene matches. The germline CDR1 and CDR2 sequences are MRHNA and SNTAGT. CDR3 length: 13 residues. The CDR3 nucleotides read TGTGCCAGCAGACAGGGGGAAGCCGGGGAGCTGTTTTTT. This codes for CASRQGEAGELFF.

In DNA form, the CDR3 reads TGCGCCAGCAGCCAAGATCATCTGAAGTGGGGGGACAATGAGCAGTTCTTC. It translates to CASSQDHLKWGDNEQFF. The chain recombines TRBV4-3 with TRBJ2-1; perhaps TRBD2 as D (6 bases). The V end was cut by 0 bases, the J end by 5 bases, with 17 bases between. This CDR3 is built from 17 residues. CDR1 and CDR2 (germline): LGHNA, YSLEER.

V usage is TRBV6-1 and J usage is TRBJ1-3; D not certain. Germline values: CDR1 MNHNS, CDR2 SASEGT. The CDR3 covers 15 residues. The V end was cut by 2 bases, the J end by 8 bases, with 16 bases between. The CDR3 region has the DNA TGTGCCAGCAGTGAACTTACCCTGTTTACTGACACCATATATTTT. It yields the protein CASSELTLFTDTIYF.

CDR3 amino acids: CASSSLGLRKETQYF. The CDR3, as DNA: TGTGCCAGCAGTTCCCTTGGACTGAGAAAAGAGACCCAGTACTTC. This chain links TRBV6-5 with TRBJ2-5; the D gene is possibly TRBD2 (5 bases). V lost 4 bases and J 3 bases, leaving 15 bases between the germline ends. The CDR3 runs 15 residues. Germline V gene data show CDR1 as MNHEY and CDR2 as SVGAGI.

V and J are TRBV6-5 and TRBJ2-7, with 7 bases lining up with TRBD2. Germline assignment: CDR1 MNHEY and CDR2 SVGAGI. The CDR3 runs 15 residues. With V trimmed by 6 bases and J by 2 bases, 10 bases remained unmatched. The CDR3 DNA reads as TGTGCCAGCAGATCCCGGGAGGCCTTTACCTACGAGCAGTACTTC. This codes for CASRSREAFTYEQYF.

The chain carries TRBV29-1 and TRBJ1-2, with 9 bases that match TRBD1. The junction had 14 bases not matched to a gene; V was cut back by 7 bases and J by 8 bases. Per germline, CDR1 SQVTM and CDR2 ANQGSEA. The CDR3 extends over 14 amino acids. The CDR3 coding sequence is TGCAGCGGTGAGGGACAGGGCGCCGCCGGGGGCTACACCTTC. It yields the protein CSGEGQGAAGGYTF. The variable domain in full, with the rest retrieved from reference TRBV29-1 and TRBJ1-2, is SAVISQKPSRDICQRGTSLTIQCQVDSQVTMMFWYRQQPGQSLTLIATANQGSEATYESGFVIDKFPISRPNLTFSTLTVSNMSPEDSSIYLCSGEGQGAAGGYTFGSGTRLTVV.